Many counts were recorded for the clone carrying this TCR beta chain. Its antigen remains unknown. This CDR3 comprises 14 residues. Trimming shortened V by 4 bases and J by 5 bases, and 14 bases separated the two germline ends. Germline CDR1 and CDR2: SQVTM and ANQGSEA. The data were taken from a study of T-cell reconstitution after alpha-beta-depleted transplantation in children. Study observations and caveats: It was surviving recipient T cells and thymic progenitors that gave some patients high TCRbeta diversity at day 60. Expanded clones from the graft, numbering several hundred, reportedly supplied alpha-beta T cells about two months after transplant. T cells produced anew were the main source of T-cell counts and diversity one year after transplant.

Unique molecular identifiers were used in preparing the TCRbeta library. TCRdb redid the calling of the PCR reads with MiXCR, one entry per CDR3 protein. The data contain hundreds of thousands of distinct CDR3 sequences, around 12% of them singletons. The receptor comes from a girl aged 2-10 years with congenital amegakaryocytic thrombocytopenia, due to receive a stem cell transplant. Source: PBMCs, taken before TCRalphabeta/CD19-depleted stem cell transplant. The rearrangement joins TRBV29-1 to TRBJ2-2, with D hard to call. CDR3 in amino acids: CSVGQLGLTGELFF. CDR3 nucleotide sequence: TGCAGCGTTGGACAACTGGGATTGACCGGGGAGCTGTTTTTT.